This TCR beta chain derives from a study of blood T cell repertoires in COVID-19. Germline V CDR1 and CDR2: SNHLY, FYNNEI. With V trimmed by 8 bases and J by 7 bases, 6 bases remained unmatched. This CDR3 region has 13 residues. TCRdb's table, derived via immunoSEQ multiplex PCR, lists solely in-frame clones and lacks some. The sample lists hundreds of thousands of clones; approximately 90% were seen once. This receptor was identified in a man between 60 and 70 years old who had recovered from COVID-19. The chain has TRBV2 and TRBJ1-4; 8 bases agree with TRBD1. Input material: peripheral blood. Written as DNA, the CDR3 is TGTGCCAGCGAGGACAGGGCTATTGAAAAACTGTTTTTT. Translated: CASEDRAIEKLFF.